This TCR beta chain was retrieved from a study of OX40 agonist ivuxolimab in advanced cancers. Study-level background: Of mixed ages from 23 to 79 and averaging about 60 years, the group was about 80% male.

Profiled with immunoSEQ multiplex PCR; TCRdb holds only in-frame clones, not every one. The sample lists tens of thousands of clones, about 87% occurring once. The CDR3 loop spans 13 amino acids. Trimming stripped 6 bases from V and 2 bases from J, with 10 bases between. Germline CDR1 is MNHNS and CDR2 is SASEGT. This chain connects TRBV6-1 to TRBJ2-5; D is possibly TRBD2 (6 bases). Sample: CD4+ or CD8+ T cells sorted from blood, taken in a trial of the OX40 agonist ivuxolimab. The sequence derives from an adult with an advanced solid tumor such as melanoma, head and neck, liver or kidney cancer. The CDR3 sequence is CASRRAGQETQYF. The CDR3 nucleotides read TGTGCCAGCAGGAGGGCGGGACAAGAGACCCAGTACTTC.